These 22 T cell receptor beta chains share one sample of origin, sequenced in a study of B cell selection in AIRE deficiency. This table comes from immunoSEQ multiplex PCR, and its TCRdb copy is limited to in-frame clones, with some not included. This sample carries some 25,000 clones, around 96% of them seen once, and the ten largest clones take 0.15% to 0.2%. The sorted conventional CD4 T cells were gated as CD4+CD127+. Sequenced input: CD4+CD127+ conventional T cells sorted from PBMCs. These receptors all come from a human donor in good health.

The V gene is TRBV12-5, the J gene TRBJ2-7, with no clear D. The CDR3 extends over 12 amino acids. The germline V gene encodes CDR1 LGHNT and CDR2 FRNRAP. The V gene lost 6 bases and the J gene lost 6 bases, with 12 bases spanning the gap. Written as DNA, the CDR3 is TGTGCTAGTGGACCGTGGGGTGGCGAGCAGTACTTC. As protein: CASGPWGGEQYF. Combining the CDR3 with reference TRBV12-5 and TRBJ2-7 gives the whole variable domain DARVTQTPRHKVTEMGQEVTMRCQPILGHNTVFWYRQTMMQGLELLAYFRNRAPLDDSGMPKDRFSAEMPDATLATLKIQPSEPRDSAVYFCASGPWGGEQYFGPGTRLTVT.

This chain's CDR3 is CATSREWTGRVYEQYF. CDR3 nucleotides: TGTGCCACCAGCAGAGAATGGACAGGGAGAGTCTACGAGCAGTACTTC. The chain couples TRBV15 to TRBJ2-7; TRBD1 aligns across 8 bases. The CDR3 runs to 16 residues. CDR1 is LNHNV, CDR2 YYDKDF, per germline (reference sequence). J gave up 3 bases and V 0 bases, and 7 bases lay outside the gene matches. Looking up the rest from reference TRBV15 and TRBJ2-7 gives the full variable domain: DAMVIQNPRYQVTQFGKPVTLSCSQTLNHNVMYWYQQKSSQAPKLLFHYYDKDFNNEADTPDNFQSRRPNTSFCFLDIRSPGLGDTAMYLCATSREWTGRVYEQYFGPGTRLTVT.

This clone was found once. The genes are TRBV19 and TRBJ2-7, with a possible D match to TRBD2 (6 bases). There are 13 residues in the CDR3. Germline V CDR1 and CDR2: LNHDA, SQIVND (reference sequence). The ends were cut back, 5 bases at V and 7 bases at J, with 15 bases in the middle. The CDR3 nucleotides read TGTGCCAGTAGTCCCCGGGTCCGGGGGGAGCAGTACTTC. Translating it yields CASSPRVRGEQYF.

The V and J genes are TRBV19 and TRBJ2-4; tentatively, D is TRBD1 (6 bases). The germline CDR1 and CDR2 sequences are LNHDA and SQIVND (reference sequence). This CDR3 is built from 15 residues. V was shortened by 10 bases and J by 0 bases, with 16 bases between the two germline ends. CDR3 residues: CATQGTLLAKNIQYF. As DNA, the CDR3 is TGTGCCACCCAGGGGACACTTCTAGCCAAAAACATTCAGTACTTC.

The chain combines TRBV29-1 with TRBJ1-1, with D tentatively TRBD1 (5 bases). The germline gives CDR1 SQVTM, CDR2 ANQGSEA. Deletions cut 4 bases from V and 1 base from J, with 10 bases between. The CDR3 contains 13 residues. This CDR3 reads CSVVSGRNTEAFF. DNA of the CDR3: TGCAGCGTTGTCTCAGGGAGGAACACTGAAGCTTTCTTT. Variable domain in full (rest from reference TRBV29-1 and TRBJ1-1): SAVISQKPSRDICQRGTSLTIQCQVDSQVTMMFWYRQQPGQSLTLIATANQGSEATYESGFVIDKFPISRPNLTFSTLTVSNMSPEDSSIYLCSVVSGRNTEAFFGQGTRLTVV.

The chain carries TRBV4-2 and TRBJ2-4; D uncertain. Germline CDR1 LGHNA, CDR2 YNFKEQ. The CDR3 sequence is 16 residues long. V shed 0 bases and J shed 3 bases, with 12 bases lying between them. The CDR3 sequence: CASSQELQVGKNIQYF. CDR3 DNA sequence: TGTGCCAGCAGCCAAGAACTTCAGGTGGGCAAAAACATTCAGTACTTC.

The table lists this clone with a count of one. The chain couples TRBV7-2 to TRBJ2-2; 9 bases agree with TRBD2. Germline lookup yields CDR1 SGHTA and CDR2 FQGNSA. The J segment lost 4 bases and the V segment lost 3 bases, leaving 3 bases of the junction unmatched. The CDR3 covers 15 residues. The CDR3 protein is CASSFASGTTGELFF. The DNA for the CDR3 is TGTGCCAGCAGCTTTGCTAGCGGGACCACCGGGGAGCTGTTTTTT. Supplemented by reference TRBV7-2 and TRBJ2-2, the full variable domain reads GAGVSQSPSNKVTEKGKDVELRCDPISGHTALYWYRQSLGQGLEFLIYFQGNSAPDKSGLPSDRFSAERTGGSVSTLTIQRTQQEDSAVYLCASSFASGTTGELFFGEGSRLTVL.

The V gene is TRBV25-1, the J gene TRBJ1-2; 7 bases are shared with TRBD1. Trimming removed 4 bases from V and 5 bases from J; junction bases left unmatched: 4. The CDR3 has 13 amino acids. Germline-derived CDR1 and CDR2 are MGHDK and SYGVNS. Written as DNA, the CDR3 is TGTGCCAGCAGTGGACAGGGACTTTATGGCTACACCTTC. It translates to CASSGQGLYGYTF.

V gene TRBV5-1 combines with J gene TRBJ1-3; D gene unclear. Looked up from germline, CDR1 is SGHRS and CDR2 is YFSETQ. V lost 0 bases, J lost 4 bases, and 8 bases lay in between. The CDR3 has 14 amino acids. The chain's CDR3 is CASSLEGRGNTIYF. The CDR3, as DNA: TGCGCCAGCAGCTTGGAAGGGAGAGGAAACACCATATATTTT.

This chain links TRBV5-1 with TRBJ2-6, with unresolved D. The V end was cut by 0 bases, the J end by 2 bases, with 9 bases between. The CDR3 consists of 16 residues. The V gene's germline CDR1 is SGHRS and CDR2 YFSETQ. CDR3 coding DNA: TGCGCCAGCAGCTTGGGAATGGGTCCTGGGGCCAACGTCCTGACTTTC. Its translation is CASSLGMGPGANVLTF. The variable domain in full, completed from reference TRBV5-1 and TRBJ2-6, reads KAGVTQTPRYLIKTRGQQVTLSCSPISGHRSVSWYQQTPGQGLQFLFEYFSETQRNKGNFPGRFSGRQFSNSRSEMNVSTLELGDSALYLCASSLGMGPGANVLTFGAGSRLTVL.

The rearrangement joins TRBV5-1 to TRBJ2-5; 9 bases align to TRBD2. The CDR3 has 18 amino acids. Germline V lookup: CDR1 SGHRS, CDR2 YFSETQ. V gave up 0 bases and J gave up 0 bases; unmatched junction bases: 9. Here the CDR3 reads CASSLGRSSGEYQETQYF. In DNA, the CDR3 is TGCGCCAGCAGCTTGGGGAGATCTAGCGGGGAATACCAAGAGACCCAGTACTTC.

This chain connects TRBV6-1 to TRBJ1-3; TRBD1 is a possible D gene (6 bases). Trimming cost V 5 bases and J 0 bases, with 11 bases left between them. The V gene's germline CDR1 is MNHNS and CDR2 SASEGT. The CDR3 runs 15 residues. The CDR3 region has the DNA TGTGCCAGCAGTTCCACAGGGAACTCTGGAAACACCATATATTTT. This encodes CASSSTGNSGNTIYF.

This clone has a single count. DNA of the CDR3: TGTGCCAGCAGTGACAAGGGGGGATCCTACGAGCAGTACTTC. Translation gives CASSDKGGSYEQYF. The rearrangement joins TRBV2 to TRBJ2-7; the D call may be TRBD1 or TRBD2 (6 bases each). The CDR3 has 14 amino acids. Trimming shortened V by 3 bases and J by 1 base, and 10 bases separated the two germline ends. Germline lookup yields CDR1 SNHLY and CDR2 FYNNEI.

The chain links TRBV6-1 to TRBJ1-2; 8 bases fit TRBD1. The germline V gene has CDR1 MNHNS and CDR2 SASEGT. Trimming cost V 0 bases and J 7 bases; bases outside gene matches: 4. There are 14 residues in the CDR3. The CDR3 region is CASSEARGPGGYTF. The CDR3 DNA sequence: TGTGCCAGCAGTGAAGCCAGGGGGCCAGGTGGCTACACCTTC.

The gene calls are TRBV9 and TRBJ2-6; weak D call: TRBD1 (5 bases). Germline V gene data show CDR1 as SGDLS and CDR2 as YYNGEE. V lost 0 bases, J lost 0 bases, and 10 bases lay in between. This CDR3 has 17 residues. CDR3 amino acids: CASSVAGASSGANVLTF. CDR3 bases: TGTGCCAGCAGCGTAGCTGGGGCCTCCTCTGGGGCCAACGTCCTGACTTTC.

The V call is TRBV4-3, the J call TRBJ2-5; D gene ambiguous. The germline V gene has CDR1 LGHNA and CDR2 YSLEER. V lost 10 bases to trimming and J lost 5 bases, with 20 bases between them. The CDR3 totals 14 residues. CDR3 region: CATAPGLLSETQYF. The CDR3 coding sequence is TGCGCCACCGCACCGGGCCTCTTGAGTGAGACCCAGTACTTC.

The chain joins TRBV5-4 to TRBJ1-1; TRBD1 matches 7 bases. This CDR3 has 15 residues. From germline, CDR1 is SGHNT and CDR2 YYREEE (reference sequence). With 4 bases clipped from V and 2 bases from J, the junction kept 8 bases outside the gene matches. The DNA of the CDR3 is TGTGCCAGCAGCGGACCGGACAGGAGTAACACTGAAGCTTTCTTT. Translation: CASSGPDRSNTEAFF.

The chain joins TRBV5-1 to TRBJ2-4; 9 nucleotides line up with TRBD1. Trimming cost V 3 bases and J 0 bases; bases outside gene matches: 1. This CDR3 is built from 15 residues. CDR1 SGHRS and CDR2 YFSETQ come from the germline V gene. CDR3: CASSSGQGAKNIQYF. CDR3 sequence (DNA): TGCGCCAGCAGCTCGGGACAGGGAGCCAAAAACATTCAGTACTTC. The full variable domain, in which reference TRBV5-1 and TRBJ2-4 provide the parts outside the CDR3, is KAGVTQTPRYLIKTRGQQVTLSCSPISGHRSVSWYQQTPGQGLQFLFEYFSETQRNKGNFPGRFSGRQFSNSRSEMNVSTLELGDSALYLCASSSGQGAKNIQYFGAGTRLSVL.

The rearrangement joins TRBV6-6 to TRBJ1-2; D is ambiguous. V dropped 8 bases and J dropped 6 bases, with 22 bases sitting between them. CDR3 size: 15 residues. Germline V gives CDR1 MNHNY, CDR2 SVGAGI (reference sequence). DNA of the CDR3: TGTGCCAGCGCAGTTAGCCCGAGCATGGGTAATGGCTACACCTTC. Amino acids: CASAVSPSMGNGYTF.

The chain combines TRBV7-9 with TRBJ1-2, with D unclear. Trimming removed 1 base at V and 4 bases at J, with 10 bases between. Looked up from germline, CDR1 is SEHNR and CDR2 is FQNEAQ (reference sequence). This CDR3 contains 14 residues. The CDR3 spells CASSLDSSLYGYTF. In DNA form, the CDR3 reads TGTGCCAGCAGCTTAGACAGTTCCCTCTATGGCTACACCTTC.

The CDR3 region is CASSSSTGGDGYTF. CDR3 bases: TGTGCCAGCTCATCCTCGACAGGGGGGGATGGCTACACCTTC. The chain couples TRBV18 to TRBJ1-2; 9 bases map to TRBD1. The CDR3 covers 14 residues. V lost 5 bases, J lost 6 bases, and 7 bases stayed unmatched. From germline, CDR1 is KGHSH and CDR2 LQKENI.

This sequence joins TRBV5-1 and TRBJ2-1; 10 bases fit TRBD1. CDR3 length: 14 residues. Trimming at V came to 0 bases and at J to 6 bases, leaving 0 bases not matched to a gene. CDR1 SGHRS and CDR2 YFSETQ come from the germline V gene. This chain's CDR3 is CASSLGTGGNEQFF. In DNA, the CDR3 is TGCGCCAGCAGCTTGGGGACAGGGGGCAATGAGCAGTTCTTC.